A selection of T cell receptor beta chains follows, all from one sample in a study of breast tumors, draining lymph nodes, adjacent tissues. MiXCR was run by TCRdb on the multiplex PCR reads, yielding one entry per CDR3 protein. This table has around 190,000 distinct CDR3 sequences, 33% appearing once. Input material: axillary lymph node tissue. All receptors derive from a female donor with breast cancer. Some clones in this sample may be carry-over from other donors' samples. Both conserved end residues are part of each CDR3. A D gene is named only where the DNA matches it firmly. Size is omitted from some rows. Given values are once, few, many or a class for expanded clones.

abundance	v_gene	j_gene	d_gene	CDR3aa	CDR3nt
NA	TRBV6-5	TRBJ2-5	TRBD1	CASSYGGTGVREETQYF	TGTGCCAGCAGTTACGGGGGGACAGGCGTTAGGGAGGAGACCCAGTACTTC
once	TRBV14	TRBJ1-5	NA	CASRKNGMQGTTHNQPQHF	TGTGCCAGCCGGAAAAATGGAATGCAAGGGACAACTCACAATCAGCCCCAGCATTTT
medium-sized	TRBV3-1	TRBJ1-2	NA	CASSQEVMERWVTYGYTF	TGTGCCAGCAGCCAAGAAGTGATGGAACGATGGGTAACCTATGGCTACACCTTC
NA	TRBV9	TRBJ1-5	NA	CASSEESLSNQPQHF	TGTGCCAGCAGCGAAGAGAGCCTCAGCAATCAGCCCCAGCATTTT
NA	TRBV2	TRBJ2-5	TRBD2	CASSEISGGEARYF	TGTGCCAGCAGTGAAATTAGCGGGGGTGAGGCCCGGTACTTC
NA	TRBV19	TRBJ2-3	NA	CASSIRGGQYTDTQYF	TGTGCCAGTAGTATCAGAGGGGGGCAGTACACAGATACGCAGTATTTT
many	TRBV7-8	TRBJ1-2	TRBD1	CASSPRGNGYTF	TGTGCCAGCAGCCCCAGGGGGAACGGCTACACCTTC
many	TRBV18	TRBJ2-7	NA	CASSRSLYEQYF	TGTGCCAGCTCACGGAGCTTATACGAGCAGTACTTC
many	TRBV6-6	TRBJ1-5	TRBD1	CASSDPFRGVKNQPQHF	TGTGCCAGCAGTGACCCTTTCAGGGGGGTGAAGAATCAGCCCCAGCATTTT
many	TRBV15	TRBJ1-5	NA	CATSRDRRSNQPQHF	TGTGCCACCAGCAGAGATCGTCGAAGCAATCAGCCCCAGCATTTT
few	TRBV7-2	TRBJ1-1	NA	CASSQAGGTEAFF	TGTGCCAGCTCCCAAGCGGGGGGCACTGAAGCTTTCTTT
few	TRBV7-9	TRBJ1-1	NA	CASSPRGPMNTEAFF	TGTGCCAGCAGCCCACGAGGCCCAATGAACACTGAAGCTTTCTTT
many	TRBV7-6	TRBJ1-4	NA	CASSRTANRNEKLFF	TGTGCCAGCAGCCGGACAGCCAACCGTAATGAAAAACTGTTTTTT
many	TRBV4-1	TRBJ2-7	NA	CASSQVDMGFQGEQYF	TGCGCCAGCAGCCAAGTCGATATGGGATTCCAGGGCGAGCAGTACTTC
many	TRBV20-1	TRBJ2-3	TRBD2	CSASYPRGRSTDTQYF	TGCAGTGCTAGTTATCCGCGCGGGAGGAGCACAGATACGCAGTATTTT
many	TRBV7-9	TRBJ1-2	NA	CASRLPSGDSLLANYGYTF	TGTGCCAGCAGGTTACCCTCGGGAGACAGCCTCTTAGCTAACTATGGCTACACCTTC
many	TRBV4-1	TRBJ2-7	NA	CASSQGSRDGGLTYEQYF	TGCGCCAGCAGCCAAGGCTCTCGCGACGGGGGACTCACCTACGAGCAGTACTTC
many	TRBV7-2	TRBJ2-3	TRBD1	CASSSGGGTGGHDTQYF	TGTGCCAGCAGCTCCGGCGGGGGGACAGGGGGACATGATACGCAGTATTTT
NA	TRBV7-8	TRBJ1-4	NA	CASSRPGGKLFF	TGTGCCAGCAGCAGACCGGGAGGAAAACTGTTTTTT
many	TRBV5-4	TRBJ2-3	NA	CASSPYRANTDTQYF	TGTGCCAGCAGTCCTTACAGGGCAAACACAGATACGCAGTATTTT
NA	TRBV19	TRBJ2-1	TRBD1	CASHPGTGVNEQFF	TGTGCCAGTCATCCCGGGACAGGGGTCAATGAGCAGTTCTTC
NA	TRBV7-3	TRBJ2-5	NA	CVSSQTGSRQETQHF	TGTGTCAGCAGCCAAACAGGGAGTCGTCAAGAGACCCAGCACTTC
NA	TRBV3-1	TRBJ2-5	TRBD1	CASSQDYFGEGQVKETQYF	TGTGCCAGCAGCCAAGATTATTTCGGGGAAGGACAGGTGAAGGAGACCCAGTACTTC
many	TRBV5-1	TRBJ2-2	TRBD1	CASSLARDRANTGELFF	TGCGCCAGCAGCTTGGCGAGGGACAGGGCGAACACCGGGGAGCTGTTTTTT
many	TRBV12-3/TRBV12-4	TRBJ1-2	NA	CASSRTQGYGYTF	TGTGCCAGCAGCCGAACCCAGGGGTATGGCTACACCTTC
many	TRBV7-8	TRBJ2-1	TRBD2	CASSLGIAGGVGEQFF	TGTGCCAGCAGCTTAGGGATAGCGGGAGGAGTAGGTGAGCAGTTCTTC
many	TRBV6-5	TRBJ2-1	TRBD1	CASTSGTGNNEQFF	TGTGCCAGCACCTCCGGGACAGGGAACAATGAGCAGTTCTTC
many	TRBV6-5	TRBJ2-2	NA	CATTGGSTGELFF	TGTGCCACTACCGGGGGATCGACCGGGGAGCTGTTTTTT
many	TRBV2	TRBJ2-1	NA	CASIKQGYRNEQFF	TGTGCCAGCATAAAACAGGGATATCGCAATGAGCAGTTCTTC
many	TRBV7-2	TRBJ1-2	NA	CASSLSQSGGYTF	TGTGCCAGCAGCTTAAGCCAGAGTGGGGGCTACACCTTC
many	TRBV5-8	TRBJ2-2	TRBD1	CASSTGTVPNTGELFF	TGTGCCAGCAGCACTGGGACAGTTCCGAACACCGGGGAGCTGTTTTTT
many	TRBV2	TRBJ2-2	NA	CASRRIANTGELFF	TGTGCCAGCAGACGGATCGCGAACACCGGGGAGCTGTTTTTT
NA	TRBV6-1	TRBJ1-1	TRBD1	CASSGTGGEAFF	TGTGCCAGCAGTGGGACAGGGGGCGAAGCTTTCTTT
many	TRBV4-2	TRBJ1-2	TRBD1	CASSQEGTGTFFNGYTF	TGTGCCAGCAGCCAAGAAGGGACAGGGACATTTTTTAATGGCTACACCTTC
many	TRBV7-2	TRBJ2-1	TRBD2	CASSSPAGGGYNEQFF	TGTGCCAGCAGCTCCCCAGCGGGAGGAGGGTACAATGAGCAGTTCTTC
NA	TRBV5-1	TRBJ1-2	TRBD1	CASILGTGLQGYTF	TGTGCCAGCATCCTGGGGACAGGGCTGCAGGGCTACACCTTC
NA	TRBV7-3	TRBJ2-1	TRBD2	CASSPGLARSYNEQFF	TGTGCCAGCAGCCCAGGACTAGCGCGCTCCTACAATGAGCAGTTCTTC
NA	TRBV11-3	TRBJ2-3	TRBD1	CASSAGPRDRVGDTQYF	TGTGCCAGCAGTGCTGGCCCCCGGGACAGGGTTGGAGATACGCAGTATTTT
NA	TRBV12-3/TRBV12-4	TRBJ1-1	NA	CASSFEQLSTEAFF	TGTGCCAGCAGTTTCGAACAGCTGAGCACTGAAGCTTTCTTT
NA	TRBV19	TRBJ2-1	TRBD2	CASTQTSGGIDEQFF	TGTGCCAGTACTCAAACTAGCGGGGGGATCGATGAGCAGTTCTTC
NA	TRBV12-3/TRBV12-4	TRBJ1-5	NA	CASSLWRTNQPQHF	TGTGCCAGCAGTTTATGGAGAACTAATCAGCCCCAGCATTTT
few	TRBV11-3	TRBJ2-5	NA	CASSLDLQETQYF	TGTGCCAGCAGCTTAGATCTGCAAGAGACCCAGTACTTC